Shown below are 5 T cell receptor beta chains from a single sample sequenced in a study of blood T cells in healthy people across ages. For the second PCR, which ran for about 6 to 12 cycles, a sample-barcoded 5' primer and a J-beta primer mix were used. MiXCR, applied by TCRdb to the 5' RACE reads, yields one record per CDR3 protein. The table lists approximately 810,000 distinct CDR3 sequences, less than 35% of them singletons. Sequenced input: blood. The source is a woman of 80 years or more in good health.

In regard to this clonotype: Germline is not matched at one junction end, which may reflect a read error. V gene TRBV20-1 combines with J gene TRBJ2-2, with D perhaps being TRBD1 or TRBD2 (5 bases each). Looked up from germline, CDR1 is DFQATT and CDR2 is SNEGSKA (reference sequence). This CDR3 region has 17 residues. CDR3 loop: CSARDLGTHPYTGELFF. The CDR3 nucleotides read TGCAGTGCTAGAGATCTGGGGACCCACCCCTACACTGGGGAGCTGTTTTTT.

This clonotype was observed a few times. V gene TRBV20-1 combines with J gene TRBJ2-7; D might be TRBD1 or TRBD2, each matching 6 bases. CDR1 and CDR2 from the germline V gene are DFQATT and SNEGSKA (reference sequence). The CDR3 is 14 amino acids. Trimming cost V 3 bases and J 7 bases, with 19 bases left between them. This CDR3 reads CSASPGGPLLEQYF. CDR3 in DNA: TGCAGTGCTAGTCCCGGGGGCCCCCTCTTGGAGCAGTACTTC.

V usage is TRBV27 and J usage is TRBJ1-5; tentative D call: TRBD1 (6 bases). The CDR3 is 18 residues long. V was pared by 3 bases and J by 7 bases, with 25 bases between. The germline gives CDR1 MNHEY, CDR2 SMNVEV (reference sequence). In DNA, the CDR3 is TGTGCCAGCAGTTTGTGGGGGGGGTCAGGGGCTCGAGGACAGCCCCAGCATTTT. It yields the protein CASSLWGGSGARGQPQHF.

The chain employs TRBV6-2 or TRBV6-3 and TRBJ2-7; 9 bases are a match to TRBD2. The CDR3 sequence is 17 residues long. Germline trimming cut 0 bases from V and 3 bases from J; bases unmatched to any gene: 9. Germline CDR1 and CDR2: MNHEY and SVGEGT. Written as DNA, the CDR3 is TGTGCCAGCAGTTACTCGATTCGGCGGGGGGGCGGCTACGAGCAGTACTTC. Protein sequence: CASSYSIRRGGGYEQYF.

This clonotype was counted at least ten times. The rearrangement uses TRBV6-2 or TRBV6-3 and TRBJ2-4, with 8 bases that match TRBD1. The CDR3 totals 17 residues. Trimming took 4 bases from V and 6 from J; bases not matched to a gene: 14. CDR1 is MNHEY and CDR2 is SVGEGT in the germline V gene. CDR3 sequence (DNA): TGTGCCAGCAGTTTTCCTGACAGGGGAGGATTTGGAAACATTCAGTACTTC. This codes for CASSFPDRGGFGNIQYF.